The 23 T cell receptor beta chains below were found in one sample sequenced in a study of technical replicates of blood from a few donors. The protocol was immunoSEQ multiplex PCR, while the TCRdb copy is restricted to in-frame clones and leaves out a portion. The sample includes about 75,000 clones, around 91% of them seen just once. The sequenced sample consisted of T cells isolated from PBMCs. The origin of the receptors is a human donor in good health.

The CDR3, as DNA: TGCGCCAGCAGCCCGAACCCGGGACAGGGTCCTAACTATGGCTACACCTTC. It codes for CASSPNPGQGPNYGYTF. The rearrangement links TRBV10-1 to TRBJ1-2, with 9 bases fitting TRBD1. This CDR3 is 17 amino acids long. Germline-derived CDR1 and CDR2 are WNHNN and SYGVQD (reference sequence). The V and J ends lost 6 bases and 0 bases, in that order; junction bases with no gene match: 11.

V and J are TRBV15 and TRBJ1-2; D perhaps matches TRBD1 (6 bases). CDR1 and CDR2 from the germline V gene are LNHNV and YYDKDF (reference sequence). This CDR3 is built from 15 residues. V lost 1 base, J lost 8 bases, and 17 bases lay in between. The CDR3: CATSRVQYPGEGYTF. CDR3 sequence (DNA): TGTGCCACCAGCAGAGTTCAGTATCCAGGGGAAGGCTACACCTTC.

The CDR3 reads CASLSGQGDQETQYF. The CDR3 region has the DNA TGTGCCAGCTTATCAGGACAGGGTGACCAAGAGACCCAGTACTTC. The chain joins TRBV18 to TRBJ2-5; 8 bases align to TRBD1. The V and J ends lost 7 bases and 0 bases, in that order; junction bases with no gene match: 7. CDR1 and CDR2 (germline): KGHSH, LQKENI. The CDR3 contains 15 residues.

This CDR3 is CASSPTGTVMDGYTF. CDR3 DNA: TGTGCCAGCAGCCCCACCGGGACAGTAATGGATGGCTACACCTTC. The chain combines TRBV13 with TRBJ1-2; 7 bases are a match to TRBD1. CDR1 and CDR2 from the germline V gene are PRHDT and FYEKMQ (reference sequence). CDR3 length: 15 residues. With V trimmed by 5 bases and J by 6 bases, 12 bases remained unmatched. The entire variable domain, with the rest obtained from reference TRBV13 and TRBJ1-2, is as follows: AAGVIQSPRHLIKEKRETATLKCYPIPRHDTVYWYQQGPGQDPQFLISFYEKMQSDKGSIPDRFSAQQFSDYHSELNMSSLELGDSALYFCASSPTGTVMDGYTFGSGTRLTVV.

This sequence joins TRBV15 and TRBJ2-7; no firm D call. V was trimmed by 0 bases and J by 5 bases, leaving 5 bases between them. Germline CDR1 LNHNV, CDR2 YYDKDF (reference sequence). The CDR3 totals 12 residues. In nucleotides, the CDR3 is TGTGCCACCAGCAGAGATAATAACGAGCAGTACTTC. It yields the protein CATSRDNNEQYF.

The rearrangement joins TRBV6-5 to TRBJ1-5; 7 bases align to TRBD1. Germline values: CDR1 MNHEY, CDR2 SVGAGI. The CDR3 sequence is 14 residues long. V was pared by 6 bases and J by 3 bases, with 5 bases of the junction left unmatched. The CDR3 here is CASSPGQINQPQHF. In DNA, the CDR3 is TGTGCCAGCAGCCCGGGACAGATCAATCAGCCCCAGCATTTT.

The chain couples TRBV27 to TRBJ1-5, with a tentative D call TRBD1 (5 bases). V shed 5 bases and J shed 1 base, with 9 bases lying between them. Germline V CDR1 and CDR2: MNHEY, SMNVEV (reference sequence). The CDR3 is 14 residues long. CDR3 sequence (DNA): TGTGCCAGCAGTCTCCGACAGAGCAATCAGCCCCAGCATTTT. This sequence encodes CASSLRQSNQPQHF.

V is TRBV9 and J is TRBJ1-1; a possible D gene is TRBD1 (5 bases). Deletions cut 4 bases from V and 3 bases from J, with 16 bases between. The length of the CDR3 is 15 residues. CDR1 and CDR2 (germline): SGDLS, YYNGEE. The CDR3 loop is CASSPRPGGDTEAFF. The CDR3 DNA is TGTGCCAGCAGCCCCCGACCTGGAGGGGACACTGAAGCTTTCTTT.

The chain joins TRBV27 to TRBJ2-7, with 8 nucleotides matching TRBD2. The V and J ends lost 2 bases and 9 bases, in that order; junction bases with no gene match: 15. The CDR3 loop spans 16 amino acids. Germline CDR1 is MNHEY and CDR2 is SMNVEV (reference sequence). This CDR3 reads CASSLRAGVTFFGQYF. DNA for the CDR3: TGTGCCAGCAGTTTAAGAGCGGGAGTAACTTTTTTCGGGCAGTACTTC.

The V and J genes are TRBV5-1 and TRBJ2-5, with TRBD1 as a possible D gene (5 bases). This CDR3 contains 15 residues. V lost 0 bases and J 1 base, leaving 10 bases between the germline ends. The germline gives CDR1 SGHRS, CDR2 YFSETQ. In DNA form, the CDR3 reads TGCGCCAGCAGCTTGGCAGGGTTCACCCAAGAGACCCAGTACTTC. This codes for CASSLAGFTQETQYF. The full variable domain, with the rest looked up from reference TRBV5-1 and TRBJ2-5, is KAGVTQTPRYLIKTRGQQVTLSCSPISGHRSVSWYQQTPGQGLQFLFEYFSETQRNKGNFPGRFSGRQFSNSRSEMNVSTLELGDSALYLCASSLAGFTQETQYFGPGTRLLVL.

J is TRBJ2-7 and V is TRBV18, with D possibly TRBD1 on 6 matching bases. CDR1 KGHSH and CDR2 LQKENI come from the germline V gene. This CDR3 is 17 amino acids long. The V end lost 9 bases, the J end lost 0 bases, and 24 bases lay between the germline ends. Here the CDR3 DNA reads TGTGCCAGTGTTGAGAGACAGGTTATAGTCTACTCCTACGAGCAGTACTTC. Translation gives CASVERQVIVYSYEQYF. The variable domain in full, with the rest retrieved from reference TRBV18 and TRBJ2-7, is NAGVMQNPRHLVRRRGQEARLRCSPMKGHSHVYWYRQLPEEGLKFMVYLQKENIIDESGMPKERFSAEFPKEGPSILRIQQVVRGDSAAYFCASVERQVIVYSYEQYFGPGTRLTVT.

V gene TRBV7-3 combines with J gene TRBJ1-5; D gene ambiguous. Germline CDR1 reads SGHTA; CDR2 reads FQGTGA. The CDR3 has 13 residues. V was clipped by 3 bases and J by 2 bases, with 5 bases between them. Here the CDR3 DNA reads TGTGCCAGCAGCTTGTCGGGCAATCAGCCCCAGCATTTT. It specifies CASSLSGNQPQHF.

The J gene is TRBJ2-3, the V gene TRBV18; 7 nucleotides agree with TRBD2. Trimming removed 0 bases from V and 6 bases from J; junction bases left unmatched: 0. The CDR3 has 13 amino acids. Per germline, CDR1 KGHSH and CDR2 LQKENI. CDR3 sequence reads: CASSPPGGDTQYF. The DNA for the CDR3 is TGTGCCAGCTCACCACCGGGGGGGGATACGCAGTATTTT.

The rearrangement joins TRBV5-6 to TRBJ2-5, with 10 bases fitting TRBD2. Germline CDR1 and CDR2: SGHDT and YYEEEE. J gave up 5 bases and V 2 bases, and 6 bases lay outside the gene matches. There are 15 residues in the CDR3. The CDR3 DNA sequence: TGTGCCAGCAGCTTCGTTCTAGCGGGAGCTGAGACCCAGTACTTC. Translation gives CASSFVLAGAETQYF.

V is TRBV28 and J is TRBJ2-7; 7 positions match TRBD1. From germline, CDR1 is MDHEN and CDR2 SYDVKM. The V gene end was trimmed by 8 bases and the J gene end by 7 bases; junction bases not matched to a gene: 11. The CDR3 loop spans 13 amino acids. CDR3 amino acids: CASSYGTAWEQYF. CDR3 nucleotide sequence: TGTGCCAGCTCATATGGGACAGCATGGGAGCAGTACTTC. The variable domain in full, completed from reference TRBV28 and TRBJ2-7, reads DVKVTQSSRYLVKRTGEKVFLECVQDMDHENMFWYRQDPGLGLRLIYFSYDVKMKEKGDIPEGYSVSREKKERFSLILESASTNQTSMYLCASSYGTAWEQYFGPGTRLTVT.

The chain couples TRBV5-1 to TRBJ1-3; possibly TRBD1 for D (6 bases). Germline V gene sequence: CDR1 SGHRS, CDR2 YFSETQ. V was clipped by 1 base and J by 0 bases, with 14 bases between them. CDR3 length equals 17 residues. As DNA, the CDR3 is TGCGCCAGCAGCTTGAACGGGGGGCCAGGCTCTGGAAACACCATATATTTT. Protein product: CASSLNGGPGSGNTIYF.

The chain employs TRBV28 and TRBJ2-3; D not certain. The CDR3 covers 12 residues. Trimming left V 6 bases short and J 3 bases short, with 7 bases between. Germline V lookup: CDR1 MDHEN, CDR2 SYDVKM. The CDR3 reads CASRTPTDTQYF. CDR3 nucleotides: TGTGCCAGCAGAACACCGACAGATACGCAGTATTTT.

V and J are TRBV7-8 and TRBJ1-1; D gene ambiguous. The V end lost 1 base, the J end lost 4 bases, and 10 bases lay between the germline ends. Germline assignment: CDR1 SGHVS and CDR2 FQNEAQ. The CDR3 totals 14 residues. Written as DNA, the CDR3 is TGTGCCAGCAGCTTAGGAGGGCGAGGCACTGAAGCTTTCTTT. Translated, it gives CASSLGGRGTEAFF.

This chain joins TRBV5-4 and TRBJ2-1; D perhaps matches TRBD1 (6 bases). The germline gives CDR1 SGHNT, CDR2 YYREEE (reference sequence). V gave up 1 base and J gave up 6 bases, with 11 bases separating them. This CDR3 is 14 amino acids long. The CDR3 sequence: CASSLLLGANEQFF. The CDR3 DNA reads TGTGCCAGCAGCTTGCTTCTGGGGGCCAATGAGCAGTTCTTC.

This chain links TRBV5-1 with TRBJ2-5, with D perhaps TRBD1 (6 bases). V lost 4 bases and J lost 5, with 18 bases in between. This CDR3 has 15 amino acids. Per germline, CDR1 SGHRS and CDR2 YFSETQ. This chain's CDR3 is CASSPRTGLGETQYF. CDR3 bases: TGCGCCAGCAGCCCCCGCACAGGGTTGGGGGAGACCCAGTACTTC.

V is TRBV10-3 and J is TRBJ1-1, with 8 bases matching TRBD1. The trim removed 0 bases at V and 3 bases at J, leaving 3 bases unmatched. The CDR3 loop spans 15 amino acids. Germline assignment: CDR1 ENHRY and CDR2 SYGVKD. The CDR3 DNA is TGTGCCATCAGTGAGTCGGACAGGGAAGACACTGAAGCTTTCTTT. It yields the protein CAISESDREDTEAFF.

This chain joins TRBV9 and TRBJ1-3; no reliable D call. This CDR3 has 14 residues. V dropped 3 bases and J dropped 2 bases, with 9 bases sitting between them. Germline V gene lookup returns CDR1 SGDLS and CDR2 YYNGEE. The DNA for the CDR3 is TGTGCCAGCAGCGGAGACGGGACTGGAAACACCATATATTTT. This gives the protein CASSGDGTGNTIYF.

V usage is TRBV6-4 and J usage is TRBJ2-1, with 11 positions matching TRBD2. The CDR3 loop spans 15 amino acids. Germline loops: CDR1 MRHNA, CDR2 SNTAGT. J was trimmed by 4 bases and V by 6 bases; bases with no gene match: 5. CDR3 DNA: TGTGCCAGCAGCCAAACTAGCGGGAGATACAATGAGCAGTTCTTC. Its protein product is CASSQTSGRYNEQFF.